Sequencing of this T cell receptor beta chain was carried out in a study of T cells in Graves' hyperthyroidism and ophthalmopathy (dated by TCRdb to the late 2010s). As for the study more broadly: Peripheral blood samples were taken at the time of initial diagnosis, prior to any treatment. The 100 discovery patients were randomly split 7:3 into training and test sets. An independent validation cohort of under 20 hyperthyroidism patients and about 16 patients who later progressed to ophthalmopathy tested prospective prediction of ophthalmopathy. The study also compared thyroid tissue and blood T-cell repertoires from a handful of Graves' hyperthyroidism patients. The paper reports TCR Vbeta CDR3 sequencing of 140 or so peripheral blood samples: under 45 ophthalmopathy, about 75 hyperthyroidism and around 17 progressor patients. Following sampling, methimazole starting at 30 mg daily was given to hyperthyroidism patients, and high-dose intravenous methylprednisolone was given to ophthalmopathy patients. A discovery cohort of 95 to 100 patients, approximately 45 with Graves' ophthalmopathy and 55 to 65 with stable Graves' hyperthyroidism, was used to find distinguishing TCR V-J signatures.

The sample holds one count of this clonotype. What this receptor recognizes is not known. Base qualities are missing; no much larger clone stands one base away. A lone read offers only weak evidence. What the research found in general, with its limitations: In validation, the model predicted progression to ophthalmopathy a median of roughly six months before onset, with roughly 70% sensitivity and roughly 72% specificity. Blood samples also contained most of the expanded thyroid clonotypes (frequency above 0.001), which suggests that blood repertoires may reflect thyroid immune responses. A model built on a 13 V-J signature distinguished ophthalmopathy from stable hyperthyroidism, reaching around 88% sensitivity and approximately 81% specificity in cross-validation and 80%/75% in testing. Sample size was not statistically predetermined, and investigators were not blinded to group allocation.

Amplification of TCR beta CDR3 regions was carried out from RNA transcripts. A first-round RT-PCR of the TCR CDR3 used the HTBI primer set with the Qiagen OneStep RT-PCR kit. The libraries were constructed in a second round of multiplex PCR and then size-selected and purified. Paired-end sequencing of the libraries was performed with 100 bp reads on an Illumina HiSeq2000. As for how the authors treated the data: SOAPnuke was used to process the raw data, throwing out any read that contained adapters or uncalled bases, had a mean Phred below 15, or lacked an exact constant-primer or identifier match. COPE v1.2.5 was used to merge the high-quality paired reads, and each unique nucleotide sequence was defined as a clonotype. Clonotypes were aligned to IMGT TRBV, TRBD and TRBJ reference segments using MiTCR v1.1. The analysis included only V-J combinations with a frequency above 0.0001, which together covered over 98% of the repertoires. The TCS score was defined as F50 (clonal expansion) divided by E x V (chaos), with BLOSUM62-based TCRdist calculated between CDR3 peptides within each V-J. Welch's t-statistics and random forest reduced some 510 V-J features to fewer than 15, which were used in a naive Bayes classifier (R e1071). TCRdb reanalyzed the raw reads on its own, using fastp at Q25 for trimming and MiXCR for clone calling, and kept in-frame beta chains. Identical CDR3 protein sequences are pooled into one entry, listed with their most common genes and DNA. What appears here as the V and J calls and clone size reflects TCRdb's work, not the paper's. Recorded for this sample are hundreds of thousands of distinct CDR3 sequences; about 14% of them occurred a single time. The ten largest make up 13% of the sample.

Measured from the cysteine to the phenylalanine, the CDR3 is 13 residues long. Only the CDR3 DNA is retained, 39 bases long and in frame from the first base. Based on the germline V gene (reference sequence), the CDR1 and CDR2 sequences are DFQATT and SNEGSKA. Ophthalmopathy patients had moderately to severely active disease, Clinical Activity Score of at least 3, NOSPECS grade of at least 4, and duration under 3 months. Patients with uncontrolled infections, other autoimmune diseases, pregnancy or lactation were excluded. Diagnoses relied on clinical symptoms, serum thyroxine and TRAb, thyroid ultrasound and orbital computed tomography. Ficoll-Paque density gradient centrifugation was used to isolate PBMCs from around 10 ml of fresh peripheral blood. Total RNA was extracted using Trizol reagent, and RNA quality was assessed on an Agilent 2100 Bioanalyzer.

The material sequenced was blood. The TCR was taken from a man between 18 and 35 years old with Graves' ophthalmopathy. The rearranged chain carries TRBV20-1 and TRBJ1-2; the central 10 bases match TRBD1. The DNA is TGCTCCTCGGACAGGGGGTACCCCTATGGCTACACCTTC. Translated, it reads CSSDRGYPYGYTF.